The rows below give T cell receptor beta chains drawn from one sample of a study of patients and donors after allogeneic stem cell transplantation. One entry per CDR3 protein, called by TCRdb with MiXCR from the RT-PCR reads. The data hold about 400,000 distinct CDR3 sequences, with approximately 16% observed a single time. The sequenced sample was blood, either unsorted or a sorted T cell fraction (not recorded which). The receptors derive from a human donor who was either an allogeneic HSCT recipient or a stem cell or donor lymphocyte infusion donor (not recorded which). It is not recorded whose cells these are; they may come from a transplant donor. CDR3s include the opening cysteine and the closing phenylalanine or tryptophan. Each record gives: D gene, V gene, clone size, J gene, CDR3 protein, CDR3 DNA. The D gene is left open where the match is weak. Size is stated for part of the rows, as once, few or many counts, or as a class when the clone is expanded.

D: .; V: TRBV12-3/TRBV12-4; size: few; J: TRBJ1-3; CDR3: CASSLGGGFAGNTIYF; DNA: TGTGCCAGCAGTTTAGGGGGGGGATTCGCGGGAAACACCATATATTTT
D: TRBD1; V: TRBV7-9; size: few; J: TRBJ1-6; CDR3: CASSPTGGYNSPLHF; DNA: TGTGCCAGCAGCCCAACAGGGGGATATAATTCACCCCTCCACTTT
D: .; V: TRBV4-2; size: .; J: TRBJ1-5; CDR3: CASSQDDRTSQPQHF; DNA: TGTGCCAGCAGCCAAGATGACAGGACAAGTCAGCCCCAGCATTTT
D: .; V: TRBV6-5; size: .; J: TRBJ1-5; CDR3: CASSYRRGAQPQHF; DNA: TGTGCCAGCAGTTACAGACGGGGAGCCCAGCCCCAGCATTTT
D: .; V: TRBV24-1; size: .; J: TRBJ2-2; CDR3: CATSDLQTQGSGELFF; DNA: TGTGCCACCAGTGATTTGCAGACCCAGGGTTCCGGGGAGCTGTTTTTT
D: TRBD2; V: TRBV6-1; size: few; J: TRBJ2-3; CDR3: CASSGRERGAGDTQYF; DNA: TGTGCCAGCAGTGGGCGAGAGCGGGGGGCCGGGGATACGCAGTATTTT
D: TRBD1; V: TRBV12-3/TRBV12-4; size: few; J: TRBJ1-5; CDR3: CASSFGTGQGNQPQHF; DNA: TGTGCCAGCAGTTTTGGTACGGGACAGGGGAATCAGCCCCAGCATTTT
D: TRBD1; V: TRBV20-1; size: many; J: TRBJ2-1; CDR3: CSARAPPGQGAQGVEQFF; DNA: TGCAGTGCTAGAGCCCCTCCAGGGCAGGGGGCGCAGGGGGTTGAGCAGTTCTTC
D: .; V: TRBV12-3/TRBV12-4; size: .; J: TRBJ1-1; CDR3: CASSLRSEAFF; DNA: TGTGCCAGCAGTTTGAGAAGTGAAGCTTTCTTT
D: .; V: TRBV3-1; size: .; J: TRBJ2-1; CDR3: CASSQDVGYNEQFF; DNA: TGTGCCAGCAGCCAAGATGTGGGGTACAATGAGCAGTTCTTC
D: .; V: TRBV7-9; size: .; J: TRBJ2-1; CDR3: CASSSLSTLNEQFF; DNA: TGTGCCAGCAGCTCCCTATCCACTCTAAATGAGCAGTTCTTC
D: .; V: TRBV7-2; size: few; J: TRBJ2-1; CDR3: CASSRPSGEQFF; DNA: TGTGCCAGCAGCCGGCCCAGCGGCGAGCAGTTCTTC
D: TRBD2; V: TRBV4-1; size: .; J: TRBJ2-3; CDR3: CASSQDMRLAKTDTQYF; DNA: TGCGCCAGCAGCCAAGATATGAGACTAGCGAAGACAGATACGCAGTATTTT
D: .; V: TRBV24-1; size: .; J: TRBJ2-3; CDR3: CATSVHLGDTQYF; DNA: TGTGCCACCAGTGTTCACCTGGGGGATACGCAGTATTTT
D: TRBD1; V: TRBV9; size: few; J: TRBJ1-2; CDR3: CASSVGQGAKEGYTF; DNA: TGTGCCAGCAGCGTAGGGCAGGGGGCAAAAGAGGGCTACACCTTC
D: .; V: TRBV25-1; size: .; J: TRBJ1-4; CDR3: CASSAPWARREEKLFF; DNA: TGTGCCAGCAGTGCACCTTGGGCACGACGGGAGGAAAAACTGTTTTTT
D: .; V: TRBV28; size: few; J: TRBJ2-3; CDR3: CASSWIEKAETDTQYF; DNA: TGTGCCAGCAGTTGGATTGAGAAAGCTGAGACAGATACGCAGTATTTT
D: .; V: TRBV6-5; size: many; J: TRBJ1-5; CDR3: CASSSDGNQPQHF; DNA: TGTGCCAGCAGTTCCGACGGCAATCAGCCCCAGCATTTT
D: TRBD1; V: TRBV20-1; size: .; J: TRBJ2-7; CDR3: CSAREGQGTYEQYF; DNA: TGCAGTGCTAGAGAAGGACAGGGGACCTACGAGCAGTACTTC
D: .; V: TRBV12-3/TRBV12-4; size: .; J: TRBJ2-2; CDR3: CASSLYRPTGELFF; DNA: TGTGCCAGCAGTTTATACAGGCCAACCGGGGAGCTGTTTTTT
D: .; V: TRBV5-1; size: .; J: TRBJ2-7; CDR3: CASNSWGGYEQYF; DNA: TGCGCCAGCAACTCCTGGGGAGGCTACGAGCAGTACTTC
D: .; V: TRBV7-2; size: .; J: TRBJ2-1; CDR3: CASRFTAAYNEQFF; DNA: TGTGCCAGCAGATTTACGGCAGCTTACAATGAGCAGTTCTTC
D: .; V: TRBV12-3/TRBV12-4; size: .; J: TRBJ1-1; CDR3: CASRRGSTFMNTEAFF; DNA: TGTGCCAGCAGGAGAGGAAGTACTTTTATGAACACTGAAGCTTTCTTT
D: .; V: TRBV12-3/TRBV12-4; size: .; J: TRBJ2-5; CDR3: CASSALGGQRETQYF; DNA: TGTGCCAGCAGTGCCCTCGGGGGGCAGAGGGAGACCCAGTACTTC
D: TRBD2; V: TRBV12-3/TRBV12-4; size: .; J: TRBJ2-7; CDR3: CASSSWGEGLYEQYF; DNA: TGTGCCAGCAGTTCATGGGGGGAGGGGCTCTACGAGCAGTACTTC
D: .; V: TRBV6-1; size: many; J: TRBJ2-7; CDR3: CASRPRDFRLYEQYF; DNA: TGTGCCAGCAGGCCCCGGGACTTCAGGCTCTACGAGCAGTACTTC
D: .; V: TRBV5-1; size: .; J: TRBJ1-1; CDR3: CASSPRVGTEAFF; DNA: TGCGCCAGCAGCCCGCGGGTTGGCACTGAAGCTTTCTTT
D: TRBD1; V: TRBV6-1; size: .; J: TRBJ2-1; CDR3: CASQDRGRSNEQFF; DNA: TGTGCCAGCCAAGACAGGGGCCGTTCGAATGAGCAGTTCTTC
D: .; V: TRBV11-2; size: .; J: TRBJ2-5; CDR3: CASSLGSLVQETQYF; DNA: TGTGCCAGCAGCTTAGGGAGCCTGGTACAAGAGACCCAGTACTTC
D: .; V: TRBV29-1; size: .; J: TRBJ1-1; CDR3: CSVERDGMNTEAFF; DNA: TGCAGCGTTGAAAGGGACGGGATGAACACTGAAGCTTTCTTT
D: .; V: TRBV6-1; size: .; J: TRBJ1-3; CDR3: CASRRRSGNTIYF; DNA: TGTGCCAGCAGGAGACGGTCTGGAAACACCATATATTTT
D: TRBD1; V: TRBV7-3; size: few; J: TRBJ2-7; CDR3: CASSFDRGAIYEQYF; DNA: TGTGCCAGCAGCTTTGACAGGGGAGCAATTTACGAGCAGTACTTC
D: TRBD1; V: TRBV19; size: few; J: TRBJ1-5; CDR3: CASNFGTGGSNQPQHF; DNA: TGTGCCAGTAATTTCGGGACAGGGGGTAGCAATCAGCCCCAGCATTTT
D: .; V: TRBV4-2; size: .; J: TRBJ2-7; CDR3: CASSQPGNSYEQYF; DNA: TGTGCCAGCAGCCAACCCGGAAACTCCTACGAGCAGTACTTC
D: .; V: TRBV2; size: .; J: TRBJ1-5; CDR3: CASSELSLRVDQPQHF; DNA: TGTGCCAGCAGTGAACTTAGTTTGAGGGTTGATCAGCCCCAGCATTTT
D: .; V: TRBV11-2; size: .; J: TRBJ1-3; CDR3: CASSYTGGGRILGNTIYF; DNA: TGTGCCAGCAGTTATACTGGGGGAGGGCGAATCCTTGGAAACACCATATATTTT
D: .; V: TRBV7-2; size: .; J: TRBJ2-2; CDR3: CASSLVPRVFTGELFF; DNA: TGTGCCAGCAGCTTAGTTCCCAGGGTCTTCACCGGGGAGCTGTTTTTT
D: TRBD1; V: TRBV12-3/TRBV12-4; size: few; J: TRBJ1-2; CDR3: CASSLAGQESGYTF; DNA: TGTGCCAGCAGTTTAGCAGGACAGGAGAGTGGCTACACCTTC
D: TRBD1; V: TRBV11-2; size: .; J: TRBJ2-3; CDR3: CASSLGPYRGRRLTDTQYF; DNA: TGTGCCAGCAGCTTAGGGCCATACAGGGGGCGGCGGTTGACAGATACGCAGTATTTT
D: .; V: TRBV6-2/TRBV6-3; size: few; J: TRBJ1-3; CDR3: CASSPNRRRNTIYF; DNA: TGTGCCAGCAGCCCAAACAGGAGACGAAACACCATATATTTT
D: TRBD1; V: TRBV6-1; size: .; J: TRBJ1-4; CDR3: CASSGDRGNEKLFF; DNA: TGTGCCAGCAGTGGAGACAGGGGTAATGAAAAACTGTTTTTT
D: .; V: TRBV25-1; size: .; J: TRBJ1-4; CDR3: CASSELKGGWEKLFF; DNA: TGTGCCAGCAGTGAATTGAAAGGGGGGTGGGAAAAACTGTTTTTT
D: TRBD2; V: TRBV18; size: .; J: TRBJ2-3; CDR3: CASSRRAGGGSTDTQYF; DNA: TGTGCCAGCTCACGTCGTGCCGGCGGGGGAAGCACAGATACGCAGTATTTT
D: .; V: TRBV13; size: .; J: TRBJ2-1; CDR3: CASSFLGSYNEQFF; DNA: TGTGCCAGCAGCTTTCTTGGGTCCTACAATGAGCAGTTCTTC
D: TRBD1; V: TRBV5-1; size: few; J: TRBJ1-6; CDR3: CASSPQDRVRYNSPLHF; DNA: TGCGCCAGCAGCCCCCAGGACAGGGTACGATATAATTCACCCCTCCACTTT
D: .; V: TRBV2; size: few; J: TRBJ1-1; CDR3: CASSEAAALNTEAFF; DNA: TGTGCCAGCAGTGAAGCGGCCGCCTTGAACACTGAAGCTTTCTTT
D: TRBD2; V: TRBV27; size: few; J: TRBJ2-2; CDR3: CASKLLAGDLPGELFF; DNA: TGTGCCAGCAAACTACTAGCGGGAGATTTACCCGGGGAGCTGTTTTTT